This TCR beta chain is from a study of blood T cells in healthy people across ages (dated by TCRdb to the mid-2010s). As for the study more broadly: In model experiments, roughly one uniquely barcoded TCR beta cDNA molecule per two T cells was captured by template switching. The study analyzed two additional independent replicas of 1 million unique cDNA reads from the same blood draw for two donors, one aged 18 to 30 and one aged 80 or older. Using deep sequencing normalized with unique cDNA molecular identifiers, the study measured how TCR beta repertoire diversity changes with age. Donors were grouped into four age groups: young (average approximately 15 years), middle-aged (under 40), aged (over 55) and long-lived (just over 80). To avoid experimental bias, donors of different ages were distributed randomly across sequencing lanes. Here is what the overall study found, with its caveats: Because the CMV infection status of the donors was unknown, age-related changes in expanded clonotypes may potentially have been confounded. Because profiling used bulk unsorted PBMCs, naive and antigen-experienced compartments could not be compared conclusively. Estimates of total diversity based on one million sequenced T cells were regarded as lower bounds and as underestimates. Observed TCR beta diversity correlated strongly with the percentage of naive T cells measured by flow cytometry. Observed TCR beta diversity per million T cells fell roughly linearly with age, and a significant reduction was already apparent by age about 43. Compared with the aged group, the long-lived group had more naive CD4+ T cells, fewer expanded clones and increased TCR diversity, a pattern suggesting age selection.

The roughly 39 donors, aged about 6 to 95 years, were systemically healthy Caucasian individuals from Russia. About 9.6 milliliters of peripheral blood were collected from each donor into EDTA-treated Vacutainer tubes. Ficoll-Paque density-gradient centrifugation was used to isolate PBMCs, with at least 6.5 million obtained per sample. Total RNA, at least 6 micrograms per sample, was extracted from PBMCs with Trizol reagent. The percentages of naive CD45RAhigh/CD27high T cells were determined by flow cytometry on a PBMC aliquot from every donor. Between the V and J ends, shortened by 3 bases and 7 bases respectively, the junction contains 13 bases. Its CDR3 holds 14 amino acids, cysteine through phenylalanine. Only the CDR3 part of the read is kept: 42 bases, read in frame from the first base. According to the germline V gene (reference sequence), CDR1 reads MNHEY and CDR2 reads SMNVEV. As to this clonotype: Its antigen target is currently unknown. Base qualities are not provided; no much larger clone lies one nucleotide away.

The library was produced with 5' RACE. The second PCR ran for roughly 7 to 12 cycles and used a J-beta primer mix along with a sample-barcoded 5' primer. A unique molecular identifier was introduced onto each TCR beta cDNA molecule by a template-switch 5' adaptor carrying 12 random nucleotides. Each sample yielded at least 3 million CDR3-containing paired-end reads. First-strand cDNA was synthesized from all RNA with the Mint cDNA synthesis kit, primed by a TRBC-specific oligonucleotide. Following uracil-DNA glycosylase treatment, a first 18-cycle PCR with universal primers M1SS and BC2_uni_R was performed on all cDNA. Processing in the source paper ran as follows. Normalization of each sample was performed by random selection of 1 million high-quality reads, each carrying a distinct molecular identifier. Reads sharing molecular identifiers were discarded rather than binned into consensus sequences. MiTCR, set to a Q25 quality threshold and the strictest error-elimination algorithm, was used for CDR3 identification, clonotype clustering and error correction. A nonparametric unseen species model with Euler transformation was used to estimate a lower bound on total TCR beta diversity. TCRdb reanalyzed the raw reads on its own, using fastp at Q25 for trimming and MiXCR for clone calling, and kept in-frame beta chains. Merged by CDR3 protein, the rows form single entries marked with the most common genes and DNA. TCRdb, rather than the study authors, made the V and J calls. This sample gives approximately 2,000,000 distinct CDR3 sequences in total; about two fifths of them show up just once. Clones ranked in the top ten supply approximately 22% of the sample.

Recombination joined TRBV27 with TRBJ2-1; a tentative D call is TRBD2 (7 bases match). Sequencing input: blood. This TCR derives from a human donor in good health. The CDR3 protein is CASSLRGTQNEQFF. Here is the DNA: TGTGCCAGCAGTTTGCGGGGGACACAGAATGAGCAGTTCTTC.